The present entry profiles one TCR beta chain with its context. Authors' data handling: How many nucleated cells were present was estimated from reference gene primer amplification. Profiled with immunoSEQ multiplex PCR; TCRdb holds only in-frame clones, not every one. Clone size and the V and J calls come from that table; the DNA yielded D and trimming. The sample lists about 240,000 clones, about 82% seen once, with over 9% in the top ten. The record originates from a study of blood T cell repertoires in COVID-19. Study details: Samples representing acute and convalescent COVID-19 were sourced from the United States, Italy and Spain. In each case, the material was cDNA or gDNA derived from T cells, B-cell-depleted T cells, or PBMCs.

The CDR3 sequence is 14 residues long. V lost 5 bases to trimming and J lost 2 bases, with 11 bases between them. Germline CDR1 and CDR2: SGHRS and YFSETQ. The rearrangement joins TRBV5-1 to TRBJ2-1; a weak D match, TRBD2 (5 bases). The clonotype comes from a man at least 80 years old with acute or convalescent COVID-19. The source material was peripheral blood. The DNA for the CDR3 is TGCGCCAGCAGAGTGGGAGAGCCCTACAATGAGCAGTTCTTC. Translating gives CASRVGEPYNEQFF.